This T cell receptor beta chain originates from a study of CD8+CD57+ T cells in acquired aplastic anemia. Study summary: Quantities of DNA derived from sorted CD4+ and CD8+ cells averaged approximately 3.3 ug.

Profiling of TCR beta VDJ combinations and CDR3 sequences used genomic DNA as template. MiXCR, applied by TCRdb to the reads, yields one record per CDR3 protein. The table includes 250,000 to 350,000 distinct CDR3 sequences, 56% detected once. Specimen: sorted CD4+, CD8+, or CD8+CD57+ T cells (not recorded which) from PBMCs. The source of this sequence is a human donor with severe aplastic anemia or a healthy control (not recorded which).

CDR3 coding DNA: TGTGCCACCCGACAGGGGGCGAGCAATCAGCCCCAGCATTTT. Residues: CATRQGASNQPQHF. J is TRBJ1-5 and V is TRBV24-1, with 10 bases fitting TRBD1. CDR1 and CDR2 (germline): KGHDR, SFDVKD. There are 14 residues in the CDR3. The V and J ends lost 9 bases and 1 base, in that order; junction bases with no gene match: 2.